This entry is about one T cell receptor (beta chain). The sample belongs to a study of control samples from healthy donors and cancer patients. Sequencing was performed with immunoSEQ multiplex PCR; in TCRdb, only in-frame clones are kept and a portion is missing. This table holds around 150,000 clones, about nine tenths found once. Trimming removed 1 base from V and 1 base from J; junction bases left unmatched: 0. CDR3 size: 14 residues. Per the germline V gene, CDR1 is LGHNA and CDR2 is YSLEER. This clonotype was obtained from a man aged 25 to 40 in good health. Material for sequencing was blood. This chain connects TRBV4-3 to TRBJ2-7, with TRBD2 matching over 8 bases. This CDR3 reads CASSQASGSYEQYF. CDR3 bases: TGCGCCAGCAGCCAAGCTAGCGGGTCCTACGAGCAGTACTTC.